Below, 32 T cell receptor beta chains from the same sample are listed, as sequenced in a study of blood T cell repertoires in COVID-19. Clones were sequenced by immunoSEQ multiplex PCR, and TCRdb holds only the in-frame ones, with some missing. The table includes fewer than 200,000 clones, just over 85% detected once. The specimen was peripheral blood. The source is a middle-aged man with active or convalescent COVID-19.

The chain has TRBV19 and TRBJ2-7, with a weak D call TRBD1 (5 bases). CDR1 is LNHDA, CDR2 SQIVND, per germline (reference sequence). The CDR3 runs to 14 residues. Trimming stripped 5 bases from V and 0 bases from J, with 11 bases between. As DNA, the CDR3 is TGTGCCAGTAGTGGGGCACCACTCTCCTACGAGCAGTACTTC. Translated: CASSGAPLSYEQYF.

Only one count was recorded for this clone. The V and J genes are TRBV27 and TRBJ2-3; 8 nucleotides match TRBD1. This CDR3 has 17 residues. Unmatched junction bases numbered 10, after V lost 0 bases and J lost 5 bases. CDR1 and CDR2 from the germline V gene are MNHEY and SMNVEV (reference sequence). This CDR3 reads CASSLSPSDRALDTQYF. CDR3 sequence (DNA): TGTGCCAGCAGTTTATCCCCCTCGGACAGGGCATTAGATACGCAGTATTTT.

V gene TRBV19 combines with J gene TRBJ2-7; D perhaps matches TRBD1 (5 bases). From germline, CDR1 is LNHDA and CDR2 SQIVND (reference sequence). The CDR3 consists of 13 residues. V was shortened by 3 bases and J by 1 base, with 7 bases between the two germline ends. In DNA form, the CDR3 reads TGTGCCAGTAGTATGAGACAGTCCTACGAGCAGTACTTC. Translation: CASSMRQSYEQYF.

In this sample, this clone turned up a few times. The rearrangement joins TRBV7-2 to TRBJ1-1; D perhaps matches TRBD1 (5 bases). Germline CDR1 is SGHTA and CDR2 is FQGNSA. V was trimmed by 1 base and J by 0 bases, leaving 12 bases between them. The CDR3 is 16 residues long. CDR3 coding DNA: TGTGCCAGCAGCTTAGGGCCAGGGAATATGAACACTGAAGCTTTCTTT. Encoded protein: CASSLGPGNMNTEAFF.

This sequence joins TRBV12-3 or TRBV12-4 and TRBJ2-7; D is ambiguous. V lost 6 bases to trimming and J lost 4 bases, with 10 bases between them. CDR3 length: 12 amino acids. CDR3 in DNA: TGTGCCAGCAGCCAACTCAATTACGAGCAGTACTTC. Its protein product is CASSQLNYEQYF.

This chain joins TRBV28 and TRBJ2-1; weak D call: TRBD1 (5 bases). The germline CDR1 and CDR2 sequences are MDHEN and SYDVKM. The CDR3 runs 13 residues. V shed 11 bases and J shed 7 bases, with 18 bases lying between them. CDR3 amino acids: CACRDSDRNEQFF. For the CDR3, the DNA is TGTGCCTGTCGAGACAGCGATAGGAATGAGCAGTTCTTC. The full variable domain, with the rest looked up from reference TRBV28 and TRBJ2-1, is DVKVTQSSRYLVKRTGEKVFLECVQDMDHENMFWYRQDPGLGLRLIYFSYDVKMKEKGDIPEGYSVSREKKERFSLILESASTNQTSMYLCACRDSDRNEQFFGPGTRLTVL.

J is TRBJ1-1 and V is TRBV5-5; possibly TRBD1 for D (5 bases). There are 15 residues in the CDR3. Germline values: CDR1 SGHKS, CDR2 YYEKEE (reference sequence). V was trimmed by 1 base and J by 3 bases, leaving 13 bases between them. The CDR3 DNA reads TGTGCCAGCAGCTTGACAGGATTGTACGACACTGAAGCTTTCTTT. It encodes CASSLTGLYDTEAFF.

The chain recombines TRBV4-1 with TRBJ1-2; tentative D call: TRBD1 (5 bases). V was shortened by 1 base and J by 14 bases, with 14 bases between the two germline ends. This CDR3 has 12 amino acids. CDR1 is MGHRA, CDR2 YSYEKL, per germline. The CDR3 reads CASSQAEGDLTF. DNA of the CDR3: TGCGCCAGCAGCCAAGCCGAAGGGGACTTGACCTTC.

V gene TRBV5-1 combines with J gene TRBJ2-1; D is perhaps TRBD1 (5 bases). Germline V gene sequence: CDR1 SGHRS, CDR2 YFSETQ. V dropped 0 bases and J dropped 9 bases, with 13 bases sitting between them. This CDR3 region has 14 residues. The chain's CDR3 is CASSLEGQGGEQFF. The CDR3 DNA follows: TGCGCCAGCAGCTTGGAGGGGCAAGGCGGTGAGCAGTTCTTC.

This clone has a single count. V usage is TRBV19 and J usage is TRBJ1-3; no clear D gene. Trimming left V 7 bases short and J 0 bases short, with 13 bases between. The CDR3 runs to 15 residues. Per germline, CDR1 LNHDA and CDR2 SQIVND (reference sequence). CDR3 nucleotides: TGTGCCAGTACCAGGAGCGGGCTCTCTGGAAACACCATATATTTT. Translating it yields CASTRSGLSGNTIYF.

The chain combines TRBV7-2 with TRBJ2-2; 8 nucleotides match TRBD2. The ends lost 0 bases at V and 6 bases at J; junction bases unmatched: 3. Looked up from germline, CDR1 is SGHTA and CDR2 is FQGNSA. The CDR3 is 15 amino acids. The CDR3 DNA reads as TGTGCCAGCAGCTTAGCTAGCGGGGATGCCGGGGAGCTGTTTTTT. This codes for CASSLASGDAGELFF. The complete variable domain, with remaining parts taken from reference TRBV7-2 and TRBJ2-2, reads GAGVSQSPSNKVTEKGKDVELRCDPISGHTALYWYRQSLGQGLEFLIYFQGNSAPDKSGLPSDRFSAERTGGSVSTLTIQRTQQEDSAVYLCASSLASGDAGELFFGEGSRLTVL.

The chain recombines TRBV9 with TRBJ1-6; D not resolved. The germline V and J ends were trimmed by 5 bases and 10 bases, with 13 bases remaining between them. The CDR3 is 13 amino acids. CDR1 is SGDLS and CDR2 is YYNGEE in the germline V gene. For the CDR3, the DNA is TGTGCCAGCAGATCCGGGGAAGTATCACCCCTCCACTTT. Amino acids: CASRSGEVSPLHF.

The V gene is TRBV10-2, the J gene TRBJ2-3; 12 bases agree with TRBD2. Germline CDR1 reads WSHSY; CDR2 reads SAAADI. CDR3 length equals 18 residues. J lost 6 bases, V lost 1 base, and 11 bases had no gene match. DNA of the CDR3: TGCGCCAGCAGTGAGTTCTTCCTAGCGGGAGGGGTTGGGGATACGCAGTATTTT. Residues: CASSEFFLAGGVGDTQYF.

The chain recombines TRBV29-1 with TRBJ1-1; 7 nucleotides match TRBD1. The germline V gene has CDR1 SQVTM and CDR2 ANQGSEA. The CDR3 contains 12 residues. With V trimmed by 7 bases and J by 8 bases, 10 bases remained unmatched. Here the CDR3 DNA reads TGCAGCGGTAATCGGGACAGCCGGGAAGCTTTCTTT. Translating it yields CSGNRDSREAFF.

The genes are TRBV7-9 and TRBJ1-4, with 9 bases identical to TRBD1. Losses at the gene ends were 7 bases for V and 5 bases for J; bases not matched to a gene: 5. CDR3 size: 14 residues. Germline V gene data show CDR1 as SEHNR and CDR2 as FQNEAQ (reference sequence). CDR3 region: CASTLTGGNEKLFF. The CDR3, as DNA: TGTGCCAGCACCCTGACAGGGGGAAATGAAAAACTGTTTTTT.

Many counts were recorded for this clone. J is TRBJ2-7 and V is TRBV19; the D gene is possibly TRBD2 (5 bases). The V end was cut by 3 bases, the J end by 6 bases, with 15 bases between. This CDR3 is 14 amino acids long. Germline-derived CDR1 and CDR2 are LNHDA and SQIVND (reference sequence). CDR3 amino acids: CASSIVVGNFEQYF. Here the CDR3 DNA reads TGTGCCAGTAGTATTGTCGTCGGGAATTTCGAGCAGTACTTC.

The genes are TRBV29-1 and TRBJ2-7; 12 bases are a match to TRBD2. The CDR3 loop spans 14 amino acids. V lost 8 bases and J lost 6; bases outside the gene matches: 11. The germline gives CDR1 SQVTM, CDR2 ANQGSEA. In DNA, the CDR3 is TGCAGCTCCAGGACTAGCGGGGCTCAAGCCGAGCAGTACTTC. Its translation is CSSRTSGAQAEQYF.

This clone was found a few times. CDR3 sequence reads: CASSLDGYPEGEQYF. Written as DNA, the CDR3 is TGTGCCAGCAGCTTAGATGGATACCCCGAGGGCGAGCAGTACTTC. The chain couples TRBV11-3 to TRBJ2-7; D might be TRBD2 (5 bases). The CDR3 has 15 amino acids. V lost 0 bases to trimming and J lost 6 bases, with 15 bases between them. From germline, CDR1 is SGHNT and CDR2 YENEEA.

This clone was seen a handful of times. The chain couples TRBV19 to TRBJ1-1; D uncertain. Germline CDR1 and CDR2: LNHDA and SQIVND (reference sequence). The CDR3 extends over 13 amino acids. V was shortened by 2 bases and J by 1 base, with 5 bases between the two germline ends. The CDR3 protein is CASSIQKNTEAFF. CDR3 coding DNA: TGTGCCAGTAGTATACAGAAGAACACTGAAGCTTTCTTT.

The rearrangement uses TRBV5-4 and TRBJ1-6; 10 positions match TRBD1. This CDR3 has 16 amino acids. Losses at the gene ends were 5 bases for V and 7 bases for J; bases not matched to a gene: 9. CDR1 and CDR2 (germline): SGHNT, YYREEE (reference sequence). CDR3 in DNA: TGTGCCAGCAGTTACCCTAAGGGACAGGGGAATTCACCCCTCCACTTT. Translated, it gives CASSYPKGQGNSPLHF.

The chain couples TRBV11-2 to TRBJ1-3; 8 bases align to TRBD1. Germline assignment: CDR1 SGHAT and CDR2 FQNNGV. Trimming took 5 bases from V and 6 from J; bases not matched to a gene: 9. This CDR3 region has 15 residues. The CDR3 DNA is TGTGCCAGCAGCGTGGACAGGGCTCTCGAAAACACCATATATTTT. Amino acids: CASSVDRALENTIYF.

The V call is TRBV5-4, the J call TRBJ1-4; D is ambiguous. Per the germline V gene, CDR1 is SGHNT and CDR2 is YYREEE (reference sequence). V lost 0 bases to trimming and J lost 4 bases, with 7 bases between them. This CDR3 has 14 amino acids. In DNA, the CDR3 is TGTGCCAGCAGCTTGGGGGAGGTTAATGAAAAACTGTTTTTT. Translation: CASSLGEVNEKLFF.

The V call is TRBV7-9, the J call TRBJ2-3; no clear D gene. The CDR3 is 13 amino acids. From germline, CDR1 is SEHNR and CDR2 FQNEAQ (reference sequence). Trimming shortened V by 2 bases and J by 4 bases, and 7 bases separated the two germline ends. The chain's CDR3 is CASSLYSSDTQYF. Written as DNA, the CDR3 is TGTGCCAGCAGCTTATACTCCTCAGATACGCAGTATTTT.

This clone occurred once. This chain's CDR3 is CASSNQGARGYTF. Here the CDR3 DNA reads TGTGCCAGCAGCAACCAGGGGGCGCGGGGCTACACCTTC. The rearrangement uses TRBV25-1 and TRBJ1-2; 8 nucleotides agree with TRBD1. The J segment lost 8 bases and the V segment lost 6 bases, leaving 8 bases of the junction unmatched. Germline assignment: CDR1 MGHDK and CDR2 SYGVNS. The CDR3 length is 13 residues.

This clone was found once. The CDR3 nucleotides are TGTGCCAGCAGTGACGGGGTCCCGGGAGGAAATTCACCCCTCCACTTT. As protein: CASSDGVPGGNSPLHF. The chain carries TRBV6-1 and TRBJ1-6; D is uncertain. With 3 bases removed from V and 7 bases from J, the gap between germline ends came to 16 bases. Germline assignment: CDR1 MNHNS and CDR2 SASEGT. The CDR3 totals 16 residues.

V and J are TRBV4-2 and TRBJ2-6; tentative D call: TRBD2 (5 bases). The CDR3 spans 17 residues. The germline V gene has CDR1 LGHNA and CDR2 YNFKEQ. The ends were cut back, 0 bases at V and 4 bases at J, with 13 bases in the middle. The CDR3 DNA reads as TGTGCCAGCAGCCAAGATCCGGGGTTCCGGGGGGCCAACGTCCTGACTTTC. Encoded protein: CASSQDPGFRGANVLTF.

The CDR3 reads CASSSRGEQYF. The CDR3 region has the DNA TGTGCCAGCAGTAGCAGGGGCGAGCAGTACTTC. V and J are TRBV12-3 or TRBV12-4 and TRBJ2-7; tentatively, D is TRBD1 (6 bases). The V and J ends lost 5 bases and 6 bases respectively, with 8 bases between them. This CDR3 contains 11 residues.

The V call is TRBV6-5, the J call TRBJ2-1; TRBD2 aligns across 8 bases. The CDR3 loop spans 16 amino acids. Trimming at V came to 2 bases and at J to 1 base, leaving 4 bases not matched to a gene. Germline V CDR1 and CDR2: MNHEY, SVGAGI. The chain's CDR3 is CASSYQAGASYNEQFF. CDR3 nucleotides: TGTGCCAGCAGTTACCAAGCGGGAGCGTCCTACAATGAGCAGTTCTTC.

This chain links TRBV10-3 with TRBJ2-1; 7 nucleotides match TRBD2. The CDR3 is made up of 13 amino acids. V was pared by 4 bases and J by 6 bases, with 3 bases of the junction left unmatched. Germline CDR1 is ENHRY and CDR2 is SYGVKD. The CDR3 loop reads CAISGVAGNEQFF. The CDR3 DNA sequence: TGTGCCATCAGTGGGGTAGCGGGCAATGAGCAGTTCTTC.

V and J are TRBV3-1 (or the pseudogene TRBV3-2) and TRBJ2-7; 11 bases align to TRBD1. J gave up 2 bases and V 3 bases, and 3 bases lay outside the gene matches. This CDR3 has 15 residues. Germline values: CDR1 LGHDT, CDR2 YNNKEL (reference sequence). CDR3 residues: CASSHRGQGAYEQYF. CDR3 bases: TGTGCCAGCAGCCACCGGGGACAGGGGGCCTACGAGCAGTACTTC.

The chain couples TRBV19 to TRBJ2-1, with TRBD1 matching 8 bases. This CDR3 has 13 amino acids. V dropped 11 bases and J dropped 4; count of bases not matched to a gene: 7. In germline, CDR1 is LNHDA, CDR2 SQIVND (reference sequence). The CDR3 DNA reads TGTGCCTGTGGTGGGACAGGTTACAATGAGCAGTTCTTC. This codes for CACGGTGYNEQFF.

The V and J genes are TRBV11-2 and TRBJ2-1; the match to TRBD2 covers 8 bases. V shed 0 bases and J 6 bases; nucleotides not matched to a gene: 7. The CDR3 is made up of 16 amino acids. The germline CDR1 and CDR2 sequences are SGHAT and FQNNGV. In DNA, the CDR3 is TGTGCCAGCAGCTTAGATGGCGGCGGGAGGCTCAATGAGCAGTTCTTC. It translates to CASSLDGGGRLNEQFF.